This T cell receptor (beta chain) was observed in a study of T cell responses to AZD1222 COVID-19 vaccine. Findings and caveats of the study: Only 5 or 6 people who got AZD1222 tested seropositive at baseline. Spike was spanned by vaccine-associated CD4 TCRs, which were dominant at 160-218 and 743-854. The repertoires were collected only after the peak T cell response.

About this clone: Its target is not known.

V lost 3 bases and J lost 3, with 11 bases in between. The CDR3 loop spans 14 amino acids. Germline lookup yields CDR1 KGHSH and CDR2 LQKENI. The assay was immunoSEQ multiplex PCR, and TCRdb's table has in-frame clones only and misses some. The table has 90,000 to 150,000 clones, around 90% seen once. The sample was peripheral blood, taken 28 days after the second AZD1222 dose. The chain joins TRBV18 to TRBJ1-2; no reliable D call. This TCR was sampled from an adult who received the AZD1222 COVID-19 vaccine. CDR3 loop: CASSPPGRYYGYTF. Written as DNA, the CDR3 is TGTGCCAGCTCACCCCCCGGACGGTACTATGGCTACACCTTC.